This T cell receptor beta chain was recovered during a study of cytomegalovirus exposure and HLA in healthy donors. Study-level results: The authors later found HLA-associated TCR beta chains more clonally expanded than equally common others.

The PCR used 60 Vbeta and 13 Jbeta primers. The table came from immunoSEQ multiplex PCR; TCRdb's copy has only in-frame clones and leaves some out. The top ten clones hold 1% of a sample with roughly 130,000 clones, less than 85% of them seen once. Per germline, CDR1 SGHRS and CDR2 YFSETQ. V lost 1 base, J lost 2 bases, and 6 bases lay in between. The CDR3 length is 13 residues. Comment on this clone: The antigen is not known.

Sequencing was carried out using PBMCs. The chain joins TRBV5-1 to TRBJ1-2, with D unclear. The source of this sequence is a man between 40 and 49 years old in good health and CMV-seronegative. CDR3 in amino acids: CASSLTVNYGYTF. The DNA for the CDR3 is TGCGCCAGCAGCTTGACAGTCAACTATGGCTACACCTTC.